This TCR beta chain was recovered during a study of cytomegalovirus exposure and HLA in healthy donors. Findings and caveats of the study: Overall, approximately 150 TCR beta chains were annotated as cytomegalovirus-associated. According to a later analysis, TCR clusters from the first cohort tended to co-occur in the approximately 130 validation repertoires.

Assay: immunoSEQ multiplex PCR; the TCRdb copy retains only in-frame clones and omits some. The top ten clones hold around 2.8% of a sample with 170,000 or so clones, more than 65% of them seen once. Comments on this clone: Its antigen is as yet unknown.

V was shortened by 4 bases and J by 10 bases, with 14 bases between the two germline ends. The CDR3 has 12 amino acids. Germline V CDR1 and CDR2: SGHDT, YYEEEE. The clonotype was recovered from a woman aged 18 to 35 in good health and CMV-seropositive. The sequencing sample was made of PBMCs. The V call is TRBV5-6, the J call TRBJ1-1; TRBD1 is a possible D gene (5 bases). The CDR3 DNA reads as TGTGCCAGCAGCGTCGGATTGGGGGGAGCTTTCTTT. As protein: CASSVGLGGAFF. Full variable domain (remainder filled in from reference TRBV5-6 and TRBJ1-1): DAGVTQSPTHLIKTRGQQVTLRCSPKSGHDTVSWYQQALGQGPQFIFQYYEEEERQRGNFPDRFSGHQFPNYSSELNVNALLLGDSALYLCASSVGLGGAFFGQGTRLTVV.